One sample yielded the 9 T cell receptor beta chains listed below, sequenced in a study of T cell repertoires in cytomegalovirus infection. These receptors have no identified antigens. TCRdb redid the calling of the reads with MiXCR, one entry per CDR3 protein. The sample gives about 740,000 distinct CDR3 sequences, 30% to 35% of which show up once; around a sixth is in the top ten. The sequencing here drew on cultured PBMCs, taken from culture after CMV antigen stimulation. The receptor set was obtained from a human donor in good health (CMV status not recorded). Some clones in this sample may be carry-over from other donors' samples.

This chain links TRBV29-1 with TRBJ1-1; no clear D gene. The CDR3 extends over 9 amino acids. The germline CDR1 and CDR2 sequences are SQVTM and ANQGSEA. With 4 bases removed from V and 4 bases from J, the gap between germline ends came to 1 base. The CDR3 DNA follows: TGCAGCGTTGGCACTGAAGCTTTCTTT. Translation gives CSVGTEAFF. Filled out from reference TRBV29-1 and TRBJ1-1, the complete variable domain reads SAVISQKPSRDICQRGTSLTIQCQVDSQVTMMFWYRQQPGQSLTLIATANQGSEATYESGFVIDKFPISRPNLTFSTLTVSNMSPEDSSIYLCSVGTEAFFGQGTRLTVV.

Here the CDR3 reads CASSVLGTGNEQFF. CDR3 coding DNA: TGTGCCAGCAGTGTCTTGGGGACAGGCAATGAGCAGTTCTTC. The V gene is TRBV27, the J gene TRBJ2-1, with 8 positions matching TRBD1. Germline V gives CDR1 MNHEY, CDR2 SMNVEV (reference sequence). The V and J ends lost 5 bases and 6 bases, in that order; junction bases with no gene match: 6. The CDR3 has 14 residues.

This clonotype was observed many times. The genes are TRBV7-2 and TRBJ2-1; TRBD2 aligns across 8 bases. Per germline, CDR1 SGHTA and CDR2 FQGNSA. This CDR3 is built from 15 residues. V trimming: 5 bases; J trimming: 2 bases; junction bases outside the gene matches: 5. CDR3: CASSTSGGAYNEQFF. In nucleotides, the CDR3 is TGTGCCAGCAGCACCAGCGGGGGCGCCTACAATGAGCAGTTCTTC.

DNA of the CDR3: TGTGCCAGCGGGGGACGGGCTGAAGCTTTCTTT. The encoded protein is CASGGRAEAFF. V and J are TRBV12-3 or TRBV12-4 and TRBJ1-1, with D possibly TRBD1 on 5 matching bases. V shed 8 bases and J shed 6 bases, with 10 bases lying between them. This CDR3 has 11 residues.

There are a few counts of this clonotype. The chain links TRBV20-1 to TRBJ2-3; 8 bases map to TRBD1. J lost 5 bases, V lost 5 bases, and 9 bases had no gene match. CDR1 and CDR2 from the germline V gene are DFQATT and SNEGSKA (reference sequence). The CDR3 has 14 residues. CDR3 nucleotides: TGCAGTGCTCCCGGGGCAGGGGGCGAAGATACGCAGTATTTT. Translated, it gives CSAPGAGGEDTQYF.

A few counts support this clonotype. The chain recombines TRBV19 with TRBJ2-1, with a weak D call TRBD1 (6 bases). This CDR3 contains 13 residues. V was pared by 0 bases and J by 13 bases, with 13 bases between. CDR1 and CDR2 from the germline V gene are LNHDA and SQIVND (reference sequence). CDR3 DNA: TGTGCCAGTAGTATAGATTCCGGGACACCTCAGTTCTTC. Its translation is CASSIDSGTPQFF.

The gene calls are TRBV2 and TRBJ2-3, with D possibly TRBD1 on 5 matching bases. This CDR3 is built from 11 residues. The germline V gene encodes CDR1 SNHLY and CDR2 FYNNEI. Trimming pared 9 bases from V and 6 bases from J, leaving 10 bases between. The CDR3 here is CASAGWDTQYF. CDR3 nucleotides: TGTGCCAGTGCAGGGTGGGATACGCAGTATTTT.

This clonotype was detected many times. The chain links TRBV12-3 or TRBV12-4 to TRBJ1-1; D gene ambiguous. The V end was cut by 6 bases, the J end by 1 base, with 9 bases between. The CDR3 length is 13 residues. CDR3 sequence: CASSFAGNTEAFF. As DNA, the CDR3 is TGTGCCAGCAGCTTTGCTGGGAACACTGAAGCTTTCTTT.

This clonotype occurred a few times. The rearrangement uses TRBV20-1 and TRBJ1-1, with D unclear. V lost 6 bases and J lost 4, with 15 bases in between. The CDR3 is 13 residues long. The germline gives CDR1 DFQATT, CDR2 SNEGSKA (reference sequence). The CDR3 coding sequence is TGCAGTGCGTCGGGAGATGTAGGCACTGAAGCTTTCTTT. Translating gives CSASGDVGTEAFF.